The entry that follows covers one T cell receptor (beta chain) sequence. The sample is drawn from a study of blood T cell repertoires in COVID-19. On the study more broadly: PBMCs, B-cell-depleted T cells, or T cells provided the cDNA or gDNA that made up the material.

Per the germline V gene, CDR1 is LNHDA and CDR2 is SQIVND (reference sequence). There are 13 residues in the CDR3. V shed 5 bases, J shed 4 bases, and the junction held 5 bases outside the gene matches. As handled by the study authors: Amplification of reference gene primers was used by the study to estimate nucleated cell counts. The data were produced by immunoSEQ multiplex PCR, yet TCRdb's version contains in-frame clones alone and is incomplete. Clone size and the V and J calls come from that table; the DNA yielded D and trimming. The repertoire holds 200,000 to 250,000 clones, with 89% as singletons.

The chain joins TRBV19 to TRBJ2-7; 7 nucleotides align to TRBD1. The receptor was derived from a man between 60 and 70 years old who had recovered from COVID-19. Sequenced sample: peripheral blood. As DNA, the CDR3 is TGTGCCAGTAGTCTCGACAGGGTTTACGAGCAGTACTTC. Its protein product is CASSLDRVYEQYF.